One and the same sample provided the 11 T cell receptor beta chains below, sequenced in a study of T cell clusters in autoimmune cytopenias. TRB rearrangements were amplified by touch-down multiplex PCR with mixed TRB-A/B primers. TCRdb reprocessed the multiplex PCR reads and keeps a single row for each CDR3 protein, giving no DNA. Its table lists about 8,400 distinct CDR3 sequences. TRB was amplified from roughly 250 ng of peripheral blood genomic DNA per sample. Sequencing used peripheral blood. The receptors were sampled from a human donor with an autoimmune cytopenia or autoimmune hepatitis (not recorded which).

This sequence joins TRBV10-3 and TRBJ1-1. The CDR3 runs 13 residues. Germline V gene lookup returns CDR1 ENHRY and CDR2 SYGVKD. CDR3 amino acids: CAISGYGNTEAFF.

This clonotype ranks as medium-sized (0.01 to 0.1%) in terms of frequency. V is TRBV29-1 and J is TRBJ2-5; TCRdb proposes TRBD1, but this gene call is untestable without DNA. Germline V gene sequence: CDR1 SQVTM, CDR2 ANQGSEA. This CDR3 is 13 amino acids long. The CDR3 sequence is CSVEGQGLETQYF.

According to its frequency, this clonotype is medium-sized. This sequence joins TRBV7-9 and TRBJ2-5; there is no DNA to check the TCRdb D call of TRBD1. CDR1 SEHNR and CDR2 FQNEAQ come from the germline V gene (reference sequence). The CDR3 sequence is 14 residues long. The CDR3: CASSYVGVGETQYF.

The chain uses TRBV10-3 and TRBJ2-3; checking the TCRdb D call of TRBD1 is not possible without DNA. The CDR3 consists of 13 residues. CDR1 is ENHRY, CDR2 SYGVKD, per germline. The CDR3 is CAISPGFTDTQYF.

The rearrangement links TRBV5-1 to TRBJ2-3; checking the TCRdb D call of TRBD2 is not possible without DNA. The CDR3 is 16 residues long. Germline CDR1 and CDR2: SGHRS and YFSETQ. This chain's CDR3 is CASSDPQRISTDTQYF.

The genes are TRBV6-4 and TRBJ1-1; the D call from TCRdb, TRBD1, cannot be confirmed without DNA. Germline assignment: CDR1 MRHNA and CDR2 SNTAGT. CDR3 length equals 13 residues. The CDR3 spells CASSPMGDTEAFF.

In terms of frequency, this clonotype is medium-sized (0.01 to 0.1%). V gene TRBV7-2 combines with J gene TRBJ2-1; TCRdb names TRBD1, which stays unverified in the absence of DNA. The CDR3 runs to 17 residues. The V gene's germline CDR1 is SGHTA and CDR2 FQGNSA. The chain's CDR3 is CASSLGPGSLYYNEQFF.

The V and J genes are TRBV18 and TRBJ2-3; the TRBD1 assignment by TCRdb is unverifiable without DNA. This CDR3 has 15 amino acids. Germline values: CDR1 KGHSH, CDR2 LQKENI. This chain's CDR3 is CASSPSTGGTDTQYF.

This clonotype counts as medium-sized by frequency. This chain connects TRBV18 to TRBJ2-3. The CDR3 runs 13 residues. CDR1 and CDR2 from the germline V gene are KGHSH and LQKENI. The CDR3 reads CASSPPSTDTQYF.

The rearrangement links TRBV10-3 to TRBJ2-1. This CDR3 has 12 amino acids. Germline assignment: CDR1 ENHRY and CDR2 SYGVKD. This CDR3 is CAIRGTSNEQFF.

The chain is built from TRBV10-2 and TRBJ2-7; absent DNA, TCRdb's TRBD1 call cannot be checked. Germline V lookup: CDR1 WSHSY, CDR2 SAAADI. The CDR3 is made up of 15 amino acids. CDR3 region: CASSDWDRTTYEQYF.